The sequence of this TCR beta chain was determined in a study of blood T cell repertoires in COVID-19. Looking at the study overall: Acute-phase and convalescent COVID-19 samples originated in the United States, Italy and Spain. Sources were T cells, B-cell-depleted T cells, or PBMCs; the material itself was cDNA or gDNA.

Per the study methods: Amplification with reference gene primers provided the estimates of nucleated cell counts. Assay used: immunoSEQ multiplex PCR; TCRdb lists only in-frame clones, some missing. For V, J and clone size, that table is used; D and trimming come from the DNA. The table records approximately 120,000 clones, about 80% of them present only once. The CDR3 sequence is 16 residues long. Unmatched junction bases numbered 9, after V lost 2 bases and J lost 5 bases. Germline assignment: CDR1 KGHSH and CDR2 LQKENI. V and J are TRBV18 and TRBJ1-5; 7 bases agree with TRBD1. This sequence was found in a woman in her forties or fifties with acute or convalescent COVID-19. Specimen: peripheral blood. CDR3 DNA sequence: TGTGCCAGCTCACCAACGGCGGGAGGGGGCGATCAGCCCCAGCATTTT. Translated, it gives CASSPTAGGGDQPQHF. Based on the CDR3 plus reference TRBV18 and TRBJ1-5, the full variable domain is NAGVMQNPRHLVRRRGQEARLRCSPMKGHSHVYWYRQLPEEGLKFMVYLQKENIIDESGMPKERFSAEFPKEGPSILRIQQVVRGDSAAYFCASSPTAGGGDQPQHFGDGTRLSIL.